This is a list of T cell receptor beta chains from one sample in a study of vaccination and CD4 T cells after COVID-19. TCRdb recomputed calls from the PCR reads with MiXCR, one row per CDR3 protein. The top ten hold about 33% of the sample, which has around 7,000 distinct CDR3 sequences, 46% seen once. These receptors lack a known antigen. Sequences were obtained from CD4+ T cells from blood, cultured in vitro. The receptors originated from a human donor in good health. Both conserved end residues are part of each CDR3. The D gene is left open where the match is weak. Only part of the rows carry a size: once, few, many, or a class if the clone is expanded.

j_call: TRBJ1-2
d_call: .
clone_size: .
v_call: TRBV20-1
cdr3_nt: TGCAGTGCTTCCCGGACAGACTATGGCTACACCTTC
cdr3_aa: CSASRTDYGYTF

j_call: TRBJ1-2
d_call: .
clone_size: few
v_call: TRBV24-1
cdr3_nt: TGTGCCACCAGTGATGGACTCTATGGCTACACCTTC
cdr3_aa: CATSDGLYGYTF

j_call: TRBJ2-5
d_call: TRBD1
clone_size: few
v_call: TRBV20-1
cdr3_nt: TGCAGTGCTACCGGAAGGACAGGGCAAGAGACCCAGTACTTC
cdr3_aa: CSATGRTGQETQYF

j_call: TRBJ1-5
d_call: .
clone_size: .
v_call: TRBV30
cdr3_nt: TGTGCCTGGAGTGTACGGGGTCAGCCCCAGCATTTT
cdr3_aa: CAWSVRGQPQHF

j_call: TRBJ1-1
d_call: TRBD1
clone_size: .
v_call: TRBV6-5
cdr3_nt: TGTGCCAGCAGTTACTCAGGACAGGGGAACACTGAAGCTTTCTTT
cdr3_aa: CASSYSGQGNTEAFF

j_call: TRBJ2-3
d_call: TRBD2
clone_size: .
v_call: TRBV6-4
cdr3_nt: TGTGCCAGCAGTGACTCCCGGGGGGGCGGCACAGATACGCAGTATTTT
cdr3_aa: CASSDSRGGGTDTQYF

j_call: TRBJ1-2
d_call: .
clone_size: .
v_call: TRBV2
cdr3_nt: TGTGCCAGCAGTGAAAAGGGCTATGGCTACACCTTC
cdr3_aa: CASSEKGYGYTF

j_call: TRBJ2-7
d_call: .
clone_size: medium-sized
v_call: TRBV14
cdr3_nt: TGTGCCAGCAGAGCGACAGGACATACCTACGAGCAGTACTTC
cdr3_aa: CASRATGHTYEQYF

j_call: TRBJ1-5
d_call: .
clone_size: .
v_call: TRBV7-2
cdr3_nt: TGTGCCAGCAGCTTTACTTCTCGATCCGGGCAGCCCCAGCATTTT
cdr3_aa: CASSFTSRSGQPQHF

j_call: TRBJ2-7
d_call: TRBD1
clone_size: .
v_call: TRBV12-3/TRBV12-4
cdr3_nt: TGTGCCAGCAGTCCCGGACAGGGGAGGTACGAGCAGTACTTC
cdr3_aa: CASSPGQGRYEQYF

j_call: TRBJ1-2
d_call: .
clone_size: .
v_call: TRBV19
cdr3_nt: TGTGCCAGTAGTGGGACGCATATTACCTATGGCTACACCTTC
cdr3_aa: CASSGTHITYGYTF

j_call: TRBJ2-4
d_call: .
clone_size: .
v_call: TRBV6-1
cdr3_nt: TGTGCCAGCAGTGCGGGACACCAACTAGCCAAAAACATTCAGTACTTC
cdr3_aa: CASSAGHQLAKNIQYF

j_call: TRBJ1-1
d_call: .
clone_size: .
v_call: TRBV7-9
cdr3_nt: TGTGCCAGCAGCATTACCGGGTCGTTGGGTGTGAACACTGAAGCTTTCTTT
cdr3_aa: CASSITGSLGVNTEAFF

j_call: TRBJ2-4
d_call: TRBD2
clone_size: .
v_call: TRBV20-1
cdr3_nt: TGCAGTGCTAGAGTTTTGGCGGGGGGGGCGAACATTCAGTACTTC
cdr3_aa: CSARVLAGGANIQYF

j_call: TRBJ2-5
d_call: TRBD2
clone_size: .
v_call: TRBV30
cdr3_nt: TGTGCCTGGAGTGTACCCCAGCGGGAGGTTGGGGAGACCCAGTACTTC
cdr3_aa: CAWSVPQREVGETQYF

j_call: TRBJ1-2
d_call: .
clone_size: .
v_call: TRBV6-1
cdr3_nt: TGTGCCAGCAGGGACGCCGATGGCTACACCTTC
cdr3_aa: CASRDADGYTF

j_call: TRBJ2-7
d_call: .
clone_size: .
v_call: TRBV20-1
cdr3_nt: TGCAGTGCCGGGTCGGACTTTTACGAGCAGTACTTC
cdr3_aa: CSAGSDFYEQYF

j_call: TRBJ1-2
d_call: .
clone_size: few
v_call: TRBV9
cdr3_nt: TGTGCCAGCAGCGTAGTTGGTCAGGACTATGGCTACACCTTC
cdr3_aa: CASSVVGQDYGYTF

j_call: TRBJ1-1
d_call: .
clone_size: .
v_call: TRBV11-1
cdr3_nt: TGTGCCAGCAGCTTAAGAATCCCTGGTGAAGCTTTCTTT
cdr3_aa: CASSLRIPGEAFF

j_call: TRBJ2-7
d_call: TRBD2
clone_size: .
v_call: TRBV20-1
cdr3_nt: TGCAGTGCTAGACTAGCGGGGGGATTATACGAGCAGTACTTC
cdr3_aa: CSARLAGGLYEQYF

j_call: TRBJ2-3
d_call: TRBD2
clone_size: few
v_call: TRBV20-1
cdr3_nt: TGCAGTGCTAAGACTAGCGGCCTCACAGATACGCAGTATTTT
cdr3_aa: CSAKTSGLTDTQYF

j_call: TRBJ2-6
d_call: .
clone_size: .
v_call: TRBV19
cdr3_nt: TGTGCCTCCAGGGTAGGTGGGGCCAACGTCCTGACTTTC
cdr3_aa: CASRVGGANVLTF

j_call: TRBJ1-6
d_call: .
clone_size: .
v_call: TRBV10-3
cdr3_nt: TGTGCCATCAGTATAAGCGGGGGGGACGTTTCCTATAATTCACCCCTCCACTTT
cdr3_aa: CAISISGGDVSYNSPLHF

j_call: TRBJ1-1
d_call: TRBD1
clone_size: .
v_call: TRBV19
cdr3_nt: TGTGCCAGTAGCAGAGACAGGGGAAACACTGAAGCTTTCTTT
cdr3_aa: CASSRDRGNTEAFF

j_call: TRBJ1-5
d_call: TRBD1
clone_size: few
v_call: TRBV20-1
cdr3_nt: TGCAGTGCACGACAGGGGGGTCAGCCCCAGCATTTT
cdr3_aa: CSARQGGQPQHF

j_call: TRBJ1-6
d_call: .
clone_size: .
v_call: TRBV5-6
cdr3_nt: TGTGCCAGCAGCTTGGATTGGGGGACACCCCTCCACTTT
cdr3_aa: CASSLDWGTPLHF